This T cell receptor (beta chain) was identified during a study of PD-1 blockade in classical Hodgkin lymphoma. Overall study context: Patients had nivolumab dosed at 3 mg/kg, delivered intravenously every 2 weeks.

Note on this clone: What it binds is not known.

The table came from immunoSEQ multiplex PCR; TCRdb's copy has only in-frame clones and leaves some out. The top ten hold 12% of the sample, which has about 97,000 clones, approximately 83% seen once. Whole-study findings and limits: When set against healthy donors, newly diagnosed patients were reported to show lower baseline TCR diversity.

CDR1 and CDR2 from the germline V gene are SGHVS and FQNEAQ. V lost 6 bases, J lost 5 bases, and 15 bases stayed unmatched. The CDR3 consists of 16 residues. Every patient experienced relapse after autologous stem cell transplantation, and brentuximab vedotin exposure varied. The chain joins TRBV7-8 to TRBJ2-5; TRBD2 agrees at 7 bases. This sequence was found in a human donor with classical Hodgkin lymphoma. The sequencing here drew on peripheral blood mononuclear cells (PBMCs), taken at baseline. The CDR3 nucleotides read TGTGCCAGCAGTAGCCGGGGGAGGGAGAGTTTGGAGACCCAGTACTTC. Amino acids: CASSSRGRESLETQYF.